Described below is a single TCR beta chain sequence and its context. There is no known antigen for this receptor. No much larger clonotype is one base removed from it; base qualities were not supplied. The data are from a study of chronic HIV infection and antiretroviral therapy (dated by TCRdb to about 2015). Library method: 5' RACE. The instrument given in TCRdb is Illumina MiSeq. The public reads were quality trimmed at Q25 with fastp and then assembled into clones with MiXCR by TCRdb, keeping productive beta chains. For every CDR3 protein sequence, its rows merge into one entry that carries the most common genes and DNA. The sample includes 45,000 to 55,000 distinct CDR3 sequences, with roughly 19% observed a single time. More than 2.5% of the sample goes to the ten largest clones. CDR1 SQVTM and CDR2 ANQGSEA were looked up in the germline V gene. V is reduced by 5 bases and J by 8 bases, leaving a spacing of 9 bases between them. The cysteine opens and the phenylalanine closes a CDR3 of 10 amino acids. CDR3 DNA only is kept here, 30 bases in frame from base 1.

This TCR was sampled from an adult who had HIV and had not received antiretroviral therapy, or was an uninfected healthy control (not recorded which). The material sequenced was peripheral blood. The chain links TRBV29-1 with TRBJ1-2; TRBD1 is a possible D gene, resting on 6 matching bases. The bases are TGCAGCGTTACAGGGAGCGGCTACACCTTC. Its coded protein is CSVTGSGYTF.